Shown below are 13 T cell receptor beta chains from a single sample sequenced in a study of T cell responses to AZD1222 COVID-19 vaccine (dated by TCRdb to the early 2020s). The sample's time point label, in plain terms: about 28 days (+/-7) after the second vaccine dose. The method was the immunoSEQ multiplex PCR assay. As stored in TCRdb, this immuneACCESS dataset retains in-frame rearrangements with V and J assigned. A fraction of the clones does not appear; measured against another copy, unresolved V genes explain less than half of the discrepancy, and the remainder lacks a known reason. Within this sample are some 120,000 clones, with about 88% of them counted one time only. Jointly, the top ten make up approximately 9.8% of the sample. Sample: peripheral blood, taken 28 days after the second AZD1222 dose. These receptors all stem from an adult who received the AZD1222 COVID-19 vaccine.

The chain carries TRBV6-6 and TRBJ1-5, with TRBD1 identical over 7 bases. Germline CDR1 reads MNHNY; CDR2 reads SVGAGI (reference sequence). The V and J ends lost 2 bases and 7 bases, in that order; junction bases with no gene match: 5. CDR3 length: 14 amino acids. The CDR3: CASSYTTGDQPQHF. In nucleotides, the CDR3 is TGTGCCAGCAGTTACACCACAGGGGACCAGCCCCAGCATTTT.

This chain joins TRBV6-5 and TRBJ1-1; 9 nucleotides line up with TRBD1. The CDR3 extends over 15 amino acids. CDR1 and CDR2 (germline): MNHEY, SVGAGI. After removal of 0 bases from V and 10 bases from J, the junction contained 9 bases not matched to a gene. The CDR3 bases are TGTGCCAGCAGTTACTCGCGGACAGGGGAAAATCGAGCTTTCTTT. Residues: CASSYSRTGENRAFF.

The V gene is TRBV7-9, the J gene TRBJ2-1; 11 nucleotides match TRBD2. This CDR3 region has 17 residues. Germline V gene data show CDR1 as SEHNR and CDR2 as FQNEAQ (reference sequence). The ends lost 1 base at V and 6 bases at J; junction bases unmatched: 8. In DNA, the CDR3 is TGTGCCAGCAGCTTAGGGTATAGCGGGGGGGCCCTCAATGAGCAGTTCTTC. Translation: CASSLGYSGGALNEQFF.

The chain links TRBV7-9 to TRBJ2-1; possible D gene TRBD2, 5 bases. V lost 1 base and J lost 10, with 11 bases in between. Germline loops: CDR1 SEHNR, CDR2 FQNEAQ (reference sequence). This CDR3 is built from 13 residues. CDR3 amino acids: CASSLGGRGEQFF. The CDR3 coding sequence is TGTGCCAGCAGCTTAGGCGGCAGAGGGGAGCAGTTCTTC. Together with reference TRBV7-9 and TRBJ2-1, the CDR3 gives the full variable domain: DTGVSQNPRHKITKRGQNVTFRCDPISEHNRLYWYRQTLGQGPEFLTYFQNEAQLEKSRLLSDRFSAERPKGSFSTLEIQRTEQGDSAMYLCASSLGGRGEQFFGPGTRLTVL.

CDR3 nucleotides: TGCGCCAGCAGTCACGGACGGTCCAATCAGCCCCAGCATTTT. Translating it yields CASSHGRSNQPQHF. The chain couples TRBV23-1 to TRBJ1-5; D remains unclear. TRBV23-1 is identified as an open reading frame with a role that is uncertain. The CDR3 is 14 residues long. With 3 bases removed from V and 3 bases from J, the gap between germline ends came to 9 bases.

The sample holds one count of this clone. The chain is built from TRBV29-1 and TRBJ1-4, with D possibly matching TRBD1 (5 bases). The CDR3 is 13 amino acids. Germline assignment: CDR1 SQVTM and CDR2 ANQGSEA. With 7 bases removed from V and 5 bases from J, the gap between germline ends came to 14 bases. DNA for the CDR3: TGCAGCGCTTCAGGGCTTCTGAATGAAAAACTGTTTTTT. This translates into CSASGLLNEKLFF.

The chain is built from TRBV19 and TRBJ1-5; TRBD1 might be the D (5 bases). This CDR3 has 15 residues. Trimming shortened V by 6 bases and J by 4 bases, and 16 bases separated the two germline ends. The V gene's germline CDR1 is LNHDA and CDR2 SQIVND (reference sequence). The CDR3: CASSSGGTANQPQHF. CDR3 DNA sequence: TGTGCCAGTAGCTCCGGAGGGACCGCGAATCAGCCCCAGCATTTT. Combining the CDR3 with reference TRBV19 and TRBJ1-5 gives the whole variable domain DGGITQSPKYLFRKEGQNVTLSCEQNLNHDAMYWYRQDPGQGLRLIYYSQIVNDFQKGDIAEGYSVSREKKESFPLTVTSAQKNPTAFYLCASSSGGTANQPQHFGDGTRLSIL.

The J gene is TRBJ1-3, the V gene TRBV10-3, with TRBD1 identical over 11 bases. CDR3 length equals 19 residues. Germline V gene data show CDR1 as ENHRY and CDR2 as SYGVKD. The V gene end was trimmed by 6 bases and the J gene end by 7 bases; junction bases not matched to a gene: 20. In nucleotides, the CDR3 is TGTGCCATCAGCCACCACTCCAACCGGGACAGGGGGTATCCGAACACCATATATTTT. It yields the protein CAISHHSNRDRGYPNTIYF.

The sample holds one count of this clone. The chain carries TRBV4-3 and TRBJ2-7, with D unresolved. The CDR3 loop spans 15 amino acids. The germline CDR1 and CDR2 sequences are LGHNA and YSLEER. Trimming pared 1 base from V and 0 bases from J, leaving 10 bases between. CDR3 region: CASSQGETYSYEQYF. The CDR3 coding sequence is TGCGCCAGCAGCCAAGGGGAAACGTACTCCTACGAGCAGTACTTC.

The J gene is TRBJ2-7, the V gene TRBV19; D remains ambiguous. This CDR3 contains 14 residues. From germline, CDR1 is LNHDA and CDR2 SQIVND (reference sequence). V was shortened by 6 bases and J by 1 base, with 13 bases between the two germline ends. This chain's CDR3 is CASSHGQSSYEQYF. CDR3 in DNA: TGTGCCAGTAGCCACGGGCAGAGTTCCTACGAGCAGTACTTC. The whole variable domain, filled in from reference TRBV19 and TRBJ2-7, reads DGGITQSPKYLFRKEGQNVTLSCEQNLNHDAMYWYRQDPGQGLRLIYYSQIVNDFQKGDIAEGYSVSREKKESFPLTVTSAQKNPTAFYLCASSHGQSSYEQYFGPGTRLTVT.

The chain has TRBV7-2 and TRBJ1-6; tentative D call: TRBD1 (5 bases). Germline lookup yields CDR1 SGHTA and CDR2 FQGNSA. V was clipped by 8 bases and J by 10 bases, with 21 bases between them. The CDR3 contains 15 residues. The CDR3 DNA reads TGTGCCAGCGCTGCGAGGCAGGGTGGTCGATCACCCCTCCACTTT. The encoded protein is CASAARQGGRSPLHF.

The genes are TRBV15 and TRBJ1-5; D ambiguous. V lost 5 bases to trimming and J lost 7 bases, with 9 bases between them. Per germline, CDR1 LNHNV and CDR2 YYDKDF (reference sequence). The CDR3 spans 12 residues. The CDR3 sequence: CATSPPQQPQHF. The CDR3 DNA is TGTGCCACCAGCCCTCCCCAACAGCCCCAGCATTTT.

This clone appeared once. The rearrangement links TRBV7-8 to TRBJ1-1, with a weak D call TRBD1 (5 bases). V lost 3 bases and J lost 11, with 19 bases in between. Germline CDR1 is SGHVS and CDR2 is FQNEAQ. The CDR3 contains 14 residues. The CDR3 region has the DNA TGTGCCAGCAGCTTTGTCTCGGGGGTCGTTGAGGCTTTCTTT. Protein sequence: CASSFVSGVVEAFF.